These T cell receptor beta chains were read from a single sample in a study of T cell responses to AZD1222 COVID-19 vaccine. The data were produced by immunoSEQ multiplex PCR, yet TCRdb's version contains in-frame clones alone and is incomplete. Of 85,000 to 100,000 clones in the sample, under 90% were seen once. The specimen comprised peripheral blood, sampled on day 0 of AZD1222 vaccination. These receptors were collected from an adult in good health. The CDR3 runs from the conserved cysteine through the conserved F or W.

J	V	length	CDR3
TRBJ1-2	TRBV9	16	CASSVDPQGRSYGYTF
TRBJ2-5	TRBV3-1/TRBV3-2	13	CASSQGATETQYF
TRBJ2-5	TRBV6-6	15	CASSRPKGNRETQYF
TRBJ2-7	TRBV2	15	CASSGGTLLGNEQYF
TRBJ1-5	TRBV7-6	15	CASSLEAYSNQPQHF
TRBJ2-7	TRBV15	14	CATSLGPGSREQYF
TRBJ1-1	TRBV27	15	CASSLAGDMDTEAFF
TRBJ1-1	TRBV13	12	CASSIGDTEAFF
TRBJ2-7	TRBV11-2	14	CASSPLAGVGEQYF
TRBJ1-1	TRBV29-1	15	CSVSPSMGGDTEAFF
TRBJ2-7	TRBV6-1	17	CASSAPNRGSRSYEQYF